This is a list of T cell receptor beta chains from one sample in a study of T cell changes during pregnancy in multiple sclerosis. Profiled with immunoSEQ multiplex PCR; TCRdb holds only in-frame clones, not every one. The table records 79,000 or so clones, 91% of them present only once. Here the sequenced sample was peripheral blood, taken in the first trimester of pregnancy. These receptors all come from a female donor in good health, enrolled as a control in a pregnancy study. The CDR3 runs from the conserved cysteine through the conserved F or W. The D gene is left open where the match is weak. Clone size is shown for a subset of rows, as once, few, many or a class of expanded clone.

>NA|TRBJ1-5|TRBV30|14|NA
CAFDSSYSNQPQHF
TGTGCCTTCGACTCCTCCTATAGCAATCAGCCCCAGCATTTT
>NA|TRBJ1-1|TRBV7-9|15|NA
CASSLVIAGYTEAFF
TGTGCCAGCAGCTTAGTAATCGCGGGGTACACTGAAGCTTTCTTT
>NA|TRBJ1-6|TRBV28|17|TRBD1
CASSLTLTGTGVRPLHF
TGTGCCAGCAGTCTAACCCTAACCGGGACAGGGGTGAGGCCCCTCCACTTT
>NA|TRBJ2-1|TRBV9|17|TRBD2
CASSVASGGSIYNEQFF
TGTGCCAGCAGCGTGGCTAGCGGGGGGTCCATATACAATGAGCAGTTCTTC
>once|TRBJ1-4|TRBV6-1|13|NA
CASREATNEKLFF
TGTGCCAGCAGGGAGGCAACTAATGAAAAACTGTTTTTT
>once|TRBJ1-6|TRBV2|13|NA
CASLIRGNSPLHF
TGTGCCAGCCTGATAAGGGGGAATTCACCCCTCCACTTT
>NA|TRBJ1-2|TRBV30|13|TRBD1
CAWSSDRVRGYTF
TGTGCCTGGAGTTCTGACAGGGTGAGGGGCTACACCTTC
>once|TRBJ2-1|TRBV6-5|15|TRBD1
CASSYSRGQVDEQFF
TGTGCCAGCAGTTACTCGAGGGGGCAGGTCGATGAGCAGTTCTTC
>NA|TRBJ1-6|TRBV7-9|15|NA
CASSPTSSYNSPLHF
TGTGCCAGCAGCCCTACGAGCTCCTATAATTCACCCCTCCACTTT
>NA|TRBJ1-2|TRBV11-2|13|TRBD1
CASSLPTGRGYTF
TGTGCCAGCAGCTTGCCGACAGGGCGCGGCTACACCTTC
>NA|TRBJ2-3|TRBV4-3|14|NA
CASTRQPSTDTQYF
TGCGCCAGCACCAGACAGCCCAGCACAGATACGCAGTATTTT
>NA|TRBJ1-2|TRBV6-4|17|NA
CASSAHPSLTAVGGYTF
TGTGCCAGCAGTGCCCACCCCAGTTTAACCGCGGTAGGAGGCTACACCTTC
>NA|TRBJ2-7|TRBV14|16|NA
CASSQDPGFVGNEQYF
TGTGCCAGCAGCCAAGACCCAGGGTTTGTGGGAAACGAGCAGTACTTC
>NA|TRBJ1-1|TRBV6-5|11|NA
CASSTNTEAFF
TGTGCCAGCAGTACAAACACTGAAGCTTTCTTT
>NA|TRBJ1-6|TRBV5-1|16|NA
CASSLIPQGPGSPLHF
TGCGCCAGCAGCTTGATCCCTCAGGGGCCGGGTTCACCCCTCCACTTT
>NA|TRBJ1-3|TRBV28|15|NA
CASSSQVRSGNTIYF
TGTGCCAGCAGCTCCCAGGTGCGCTCTGGAAACACCATATATTTT
>NA|TRBJ1-1|TRBV5-1|13|NA
CASSLGGNTEAFF
TGCGCCAGCAGCTTAGGAGGGAACACTGAAGCTTTCTTT
>NA|TRBJ2-7|TRBV7-9|14|TRBD1
CASSPRQGPYEQYF
TGTGCCAGCAGCCCCCGACAGGGCCCCTACGAGCAGTACTTC
>NA|TRBJ1-4|TRBV7-9|15|TRBD1
CASRPGTGTNEKLFF
TGTGCCAGCAGACCCGGGACAGGGACTAATGAAAAACTGTTTTTT
>NA|TRBJ1-2|TRBV7-2|17|TRBD1
CASSLLPPGQDMYGYTF
TGTGCCAGCAGCTTACTCCCCCCGGGACAGGATATGTACGGCTACACCTTC
>NA|TRBJ1-2|TRBV4-2|16|NA
CASSPTVGDTNYGYTF
TGTGCCAGCAGCCCCACCGTCGGGGACACAAACTATGGCTACACCTTC
>NA|TRBJ1-2|TRBV7-3|13|TRBD1
CASSSGQGAGYTF
TGTGCCAGCAGCTCGGGACAGGGGGCTGGCTACACCTTC